The 25 T cell receptor beta chains reported below all come from one sample, sequenced in a study of Ad26.COV2.S vaccination and SARS-CoV-2 variants. The table came from immunoSEQ multiplex PCR; TCRdb's copy has only in-frame clones and leaves some out. This sample carries 300,000 to 350,000 clones, about 88% of them seen once, and the ten largest clones take around 6.1%. Treatment defined: about 20 received Ad26.COV2.S at low or high dose, single or two shots; about 5 received placebo; per-sample allocation not given. It was on day 63 after the first vaccine or placebo injection that samples were taken. This specimen consisted of peripheral blood, obtained in a trial of Ad26.COV2.S vaccine versus placebo. Receptor source: a person aged 18 to 59 who received the Ad26.COV2.S COVID-19 vaccine or a placebo.

The V and J genes are TRBV10-3 and TRBJ2-7, with TRBD1 identical over 7 bases. V lost 6 bases to trimming and J lost 0 bases; unmatched junction nucleotides: 5. This CDR3 has 14 amino acids. CDR1 is ENHRY, CDR2 SYGVKD, per germline. The CDR3 region is CAISEGAGSYEQYF. In nucleotides, the CDR3 is TGTGCCATCAGCGAGGGGGCAGGCTCCTACGAGCAGTACTTC.

This clone occurred once. This rearrangement joins TRBV29-1 to TRBJ1-1; D unclear. This CDR3 is built from 13 residues. V was cut by 3 bases and J by 2 bases, with 10 bases left in between. Germline CDR1 is SQVTM and CDR2 is ANQGSEA. The CDR3 is CSVDVGENTEAFF. The CDR3 region has the DNA TGCAGCGTTGACGTGGGAGAAAACACTGAAGCTTTCTTT.

There are a few counts of this clone. The chain carries TRBV9 and TRBJ1-2; tentative D call: TRBD1 (5 bases). Germline V gene lookup returns CDR1 SGDLS and CDR2 YYNGEE. V gave up 4 bases and J gave up 8 bases, with 15 bases separating them. This CDR3 has 13 residues. In DNA, the CDR3 is TGTGCCAGCAGCTACGGGGCTCTCGGGGGCTACACCTTC. It codes for CASSYGALGGYTF.

The rearrangement uses TRBV4-2 and TRBJ2-7; no firm D call. The germline V and J ends were trimmed by 6 bases and 4 bases, with 19 bases remaining between them. Germline lookup yields CDR1 LGHNA and CDR2 YNFKEQ. The CDR3 is 15 amino acids. This CDR3 is CASRYFQEPQYEQYF. In DNA, the CDR3 is TGTGCCAGCAGATATTTTCAAGAGCCCCAATACGAGCAGTACTTC.

The chain couples TRBV25-1 to TRBJ1-6, with D perhaps matching TRBD1 (5 bases). The CDR3 consists of 15 residues. V shed 8 bases and J shed 4 bases, with 15 bases lying between them. Germline V gives CDR1 MGHDK, CDR2 SYGVNS. The CDR3 DNA sequence: TGTGCCAGCTCCCGGGCCGGGGCTTATAATTCACCCCTCCACTTT. Translating it yields CASSRAGAYNSPLHF.

This rearrangement joins TRBV5-8 to TRBJ2-7, with TRBD2 identical over 7 bases. V gave up 0 bases and J gave up 6 bases; unmatched junction bases: 12. There are 16 residues in the CDR3. Germline assignment: CDR1 SGHTS and CDR2 YDEGEE. CDR3 protein: CASSLGGEGTLGEQYF. The DNA for the CDR3 is TGTGCCAGCAGCTTGGGGGGGGAGGGCACCCTTGGCGAGCAGTACTTC.

The chain carries TRBV28 and TRBJ1-2; TRBD1 is a possible D gene (5 bases). The CDR3 contains 12 residues. The germline V gene has CDR1 MDHEN and CDR2 SYDVKM. V lost 6 bases and J lost 4, with 9 bases in between. The CDR3, as DNA: TGTGCCAGCAGCCCGGGGCTCTATGGCTACACCTTC. Amino acids: CASSPGLYGYTF.

The chain carries TRBV9 and TRBJ1-2; no reliable D call. CDR1 and CDR2 (germline): SGDLS, YYNGEE. V lost 0 bases and J 4 bases, leaving 10 bases between the germline ends. The CDR3 sequence is 14 residues long. This CDR3 reads CASSVGEVRYGYTF. CDR3 coding DNA: TGTGCCAGCAGCGTAGGGGAAGTGCGCTATGGCTACACCTTC.

The chain has TRBV29-1 and TRBJ2-5; a possible D gene is TRBD2 (6 bases). Germline CDR1 reads SQVTM; CDR2 reads ANQGSEA. The CDR3 is made up of 12 amino acids. V lost 4 bases and J lost 5, with 11 bases in between. The CDR3: CSVVRLVETQYF. The CDR3 nucleotides are TGCAGCGTTGTACGACTAGTGGAGACCCAGTACTTC.

The V call is TRBV28, the J call TRBJ2-7; tentative D call: TRBD1 (5 bases). V lost 6 bases to trimming and J lost 3 bases, with 12 bases between them. CDR3 length equals 13 residues. Germline assignment: CDR1 MDHEN and CDR2 SYDVKM. The CDR3 sequence: CASRWGGRYEQYF. As DNA, the CDR3 is TGTGCCAGCAGGTGGGGCGGTCGCTACGAGCAGTACTTC.

This clone showed up just a few times. The rearrangement joins TRBV7-2 to TRBJ1-6; possibly TRBD1 for D (6 bases). CDR3 length: 14 residues. Trimming took 7 bases from V and 5 from J, leaving 12 bases between them. In germline, CDR1 is SGHTA, CDR2 FQGNSA. CDR3 sequence: CASTKGGHNSPLHF. Written as DNA, the CDR3 is TGTGCCAGCACCAAGGGGGGTCATAATTCACCCCTCCACTTT.

This chain links TRBV30 with TRBJ1-3, with D perhaps TRBD1 (6 bases). The CDR3 has 15 residues. Trimming pared 1 base from V and 3 bases from J, leaving 13 bases between. Per the germline V gene, CDR1 is GTSNPN and CDR2 is SVGIG (reference sequence). The CDR3: CAWSAQGRVGNTIYF. CDR3 DNA: TGTGCCTGGAGTGCCCAGGGGAGGGTTGGAAACACCATATATTTT. The full variable domain, in which reference TRBV30 and TRBJ1-3 provide the parts outside the CDR3, is SQTIHQWPATLVQPVGSPLSLECTVEGTSNPNLYWYRQAAGRGLQLLFYSVGIGQISSEVPQNLSASRPQDRQFILSSKKLLLSDSGFYLCAWSAQGRVGNTIYFGEGSWLTVV.

The rearrangement uses TRBV4-3 and TRBJ1-2; 9 bases line up with TRBD1. CDR1 is LGHNA and CDR2 is YSLEER in the germline V gene. J gave up 3 bases and V 1 base, and 6 bases lay outside the gene matches. The CDR3 runs 16 residues. The CDR3 reads CASSQGTGEEYYGYTF. The CDR3 DNA sequence: TGCGCCAGCAGCCAAGGGACAGGGGAGGAGTACTATGGCTACACCTTC.

The rearrangement links TRBV5-1 to TRBJ1-4, with TRBD1 identical over 8 bases. V was clipped by 4 bases and J by 8 bases; unmatched bases: 4. CDR1 and CDR2 (germline): SGHRS, YFSETQ. The CDR3 has 13 residues. CDR3 nucleotide sequence: TGCGCCAGCAGCCCAGGGGGCGACGAAAAACTGTTTTTT. The encoded protein is CASSPGGDEKLFF.

The chain recombines TRBV18 with TRBJ1-1; TRBD1 aligns across 8 bases. The germline CDR1 and CDR2 sequences are KGHSH and LQKENI. The CDR3 is made up of 18 amino acids. The V segment lost 2 bases and the J segment 1 base; nucleotides outside the gene matches: 12. CDR3 DNA sequence: TGTGCCAGCTCACCAGTAACACAGGGGGGATCGAGGAACACTGAAGCTTTCTTT. Translation: CASSPVTQGGSRNTEAFF.

The V and J genes are TRBV12-3 or TRBV12-4 and TRBJ1-1; no firm D call. Between the trimmed V and J ends, which lost 5 bases and 8 bases, there was a span of 12 bases. This CDR3 region has 12 residues. CDR3 sequence (DNA): TGTGCCAGCAGTGTAGGACTCGGGGAAGCTTTCTTT. This translates into CASSVGLGEAFF.

In its sample, this clone was seen a few times. The chain has TRBV6-4 and TRBJ2-1; 8 nucleotides agree with TRBD2. This CDR3 is built from 16 residues. Germline V gene sequence: CDR1 MRHNA, CDR2 SNTAGT. Losses at the gene ends were 0 bases for V and 5 bases for J; bases not matched to a gene: 6. CDR3 sequence reads: CASSDSRRGDNNEQFF. DNA of the CDR3: TGTGCCAGCAGTGACTCGAGGCGGGGGGATAACAATGAGCAGTTCTTC.

On this clone: The same CDR3 also results from other DNA sequences found in this sample. V is TRBV3-1 (or the pseudogene TRBV3-2) and J is TRBJ1-3; D not resolved. The V gene's germline CDR1 is LGHDT and CDR2 YNNKEL (reference sequence). The CDR3 extends over 15 amino acids. Trimming pared 4 bases from V and 1 base from J, leaving 11 bases between. The CDR3 spells CASSPRPGSGNTIYF. The CDR3 region has the DNA TGTGCCAGCAGCCCCCGACCGGGGTCTGGAAACACCATATATTTT.

Remarks on this clone: Mismatch with germline at one junction end may stem from a read error. V and J are TRBV7-7 and TRBJ1-1, with D possibly matching TRBD1 (5 bases). The CDR3 covers 16 residues. The germline CDR1 and CDR2 sequences are SSHAT and FNYEAQ (reference sequence). In DNA, the CDR3 is TGTGCTAGCAGCGAATGGAGGGCAGGGAAGAACACTGAAGCTTTCTTT. Its protein product is CASSEWRAGKNTEAFF. The entire variable domain, with the rest obtained from reference TRBV7-7 and TRBJ1-1, is as follows: GAGVSQSPRYKVTKRGQDVTLRCDPISSHATLYWYQQALGQGPEFLTYFNYEAQPDKSGLPSDRFSAERPEGSISTLTIQRTEQRDSAMYRCASSEWRAGKNTEAFFGQGTRLTVV.

The chain combines TRBV5-1 with TRBJ1-2, with D tentatively TRBD1 (5 bases). CDR3 length: 14 residues. Trimming stripped 0 bases from V and 3 bases from J, with 9 bases between. The germline gives CDR1 SGHRS, CDR2 YFSETQ. The CDR3 spells CASSLAGIDYGYTF. As DNA, the CDR3 is TGCGCCAGCAGCTTGGCAGGGATAGACTATGGCTACACCTTC.

The chain uses TRBV7-2 and TRBJ1-3; unclear D gene. The germline V gene has CDR1 SGHTA and CDR2 FQGNSA. The ends were cut back, 7 bases at V and 0 bases at J, with 16 bases in the middle. The CDR3 is made up of 16 amino acids. The chain's CDR3 is CASTPLTVSSGNTIYF. DNA of the CDR3: TGTGCCAGCACCCCTCTTACCGTCAGCTCTGGAAACACCATATATTTT. Full variable domain (missing parts from reference TRBV7-2 and TRBJ1-3): GAGVSQSPSNKVTEKGKDVELRCDPISGHTALYWYRQSLGQGLEFLIYFQGNSAPDKSGLPSDRFSAERTGGSVSTLTIQRTQQEDSAVYLCASTPLTVSSGNTIYFGEGSWLTVV.

This rearrangement joins TRBV5-4 to TRBJ1-2, with D hard to call. CDR1 and CDR2 (germline): SGHNT, YYREEE (reference sequence). The V gene lost 0 bases and the J gene lost 6 bases, with 9 bases spanning the gap. The CDR3 contains 13 residues. The CDR3 DNA sequence: TGTGCCAGCAGCTTGGTGGGAGGTAATGGCTACACCTTC. Amino acid sequence: CASSLVGGNGYTF.

J is TRBJ1-2 and V is TRBV18, with D possibly being TRBD1 (6 bases). Trimming stripped 3 bases from V and 4 bases from J, with 24 bases between. This CDR3 comprises 18 residues. CDR1 KGHSH and CDR2 LQKENI come from the germline V gene. In nucleotides, the CDR3 is TGTGCCAGCTCACCTACTGCTCCTACAGGGTTTGGGCTCTATGGCTACACCTTC. It translates to CASSPTAPTGFGLYGYTF.

The V call is TRBV28, the J call TRBJ1-5; unclear D gene. V lost 9 bases and J 7 bases, leaving 7 bases between the germline ends. The CDR3 sequence is 10 residues long. CDR1 is MDHEN and CDR2 is SYDVKM in the germline V gene. CDR3 nucleotide sequence: TGTGCCAGAGCTCTCCAGCCCCAGCATTTT. It specifies CARALQPQHF.

The chain employs TRBV5-5 and TRBJ2-3; D is possibly TRBD2 (6 bases). Germline values: CDR1 SGHKS, CDR2 YYEKEE (reference sequence). This CDR3 contains 13 residues. Trimming took 7 bases from V and 9 from J, leaving 18 bases between them. The CDR3 loop reads CASDGGEVDTQYF. CDR3 sequence (DNA): TGTGCCAGCGACGGCGGGGAAGTCGACACGCAGTATTTT. Drawing the rest from reference TRBV5-5 and TRBJ2-3, the complete variable domain is DAGVTQSPTHLIKTRGQQVTLRCSPISGHKSVSWYQQVLGQGPQFIFQYYEKEERGRGNFPDRFSARQFPNYSSELNVNALLLGDSALYLCASDGGEVDTQYFGPGTRLTVL.